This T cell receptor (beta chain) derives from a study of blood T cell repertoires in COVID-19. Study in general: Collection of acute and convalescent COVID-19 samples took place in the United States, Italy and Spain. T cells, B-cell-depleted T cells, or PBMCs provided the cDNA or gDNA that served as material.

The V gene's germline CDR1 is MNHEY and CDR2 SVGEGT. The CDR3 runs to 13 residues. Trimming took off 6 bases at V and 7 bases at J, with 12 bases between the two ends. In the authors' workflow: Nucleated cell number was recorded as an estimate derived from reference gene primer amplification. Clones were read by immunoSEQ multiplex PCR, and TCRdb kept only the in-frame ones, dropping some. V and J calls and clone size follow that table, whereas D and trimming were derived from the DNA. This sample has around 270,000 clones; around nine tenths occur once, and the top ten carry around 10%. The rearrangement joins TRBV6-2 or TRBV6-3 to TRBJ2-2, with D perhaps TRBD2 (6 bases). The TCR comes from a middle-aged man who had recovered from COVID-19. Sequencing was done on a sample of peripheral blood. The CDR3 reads CASSQTRIGELFF. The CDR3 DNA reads TGTGCCAGCAGCCAGACTAGGATCGGGGAGCTGTTTTTT.